Listed below are T cell receptor beta chains from one sample, sequenced in a study of blood T cell repertoires in COVID-19. Assay: immunoSEQ multiplex PCR; the TCRdb copy retains only in-frame clones and omits some. The sample lists 200,000 to 250,000 clones; approximately 86% were seen once. Sequences were obtained from peripheral blood. Receptor source: a woman in her sixties or seventies with active or convalescent COVID-19. Each CDR3 is given with its conserved first and last residue. The D gene is left open where the match is weak. Where a row states a size, it is once, few, many or the class of an expanded clone; other rows omit it.

clone_size	d_call	cdr3_length	j_call	v_call	cdr3_nt	cdr3_aa
NA	NA	14	TRBJ2-1	TRBV3-1/TRBV3-2	TGTGCCAGCAGCCCCACGACAGGCCCCCATGAGCAGTTCTTC	CASSPTTGPHEQFF
NA	NA	13	TRBJ2-1	TRBV7-2	TGTGCCAGCAGCGGCCCGAGTGGGGCTGAGCAGTTCTTC	CASSGPSGAEQFF
NA	NA	15	TRBJ1-1	TRBV5-5	TGTGCCAGCAGCCAGGGACATAGAGAGAACACTGAAGCTTTCTTT	CASSQGHRENTEAFF
NA	TRBD2	20	TRBJ2-1	TRBV19	TGTGCCAGTAGTAGGGCCGGGTTTGGAACGACTAGCGGAACATACAATGAGCAGTTCTTC	CASSRAGFGTTSGTYNEQFF
NA	TRBD2	16	TRBJ2-3	TRBV27	TGTGCCAGCAGACGGGGGGGTCTTCGGTGGGAAGATACGCAGTATTTT	CASRRGGLRWEDTQYF
once	NA	12	TRBJ2-2	TRBV30	TGTGCCTGGAGTAAGGGGCTCGGGGAGCTGTTTTTT	CAWSKGLGELFF
NA	TRBD1	15	TRBJ1-2	TRBV27	TGTGCCAGCACCCGGACAGGGGGTGGAAGATATGGCTACACCTTC	CASTRTGGGRYGYTF
NA	NA	13	TRBJ2-2	TRBV10-3	TGTGCCATCAGCCCTCTTGAGACCGGGGAGCTGTTTTTT	CAISPLETGELFF
NA	NA	14	TRBJ1-3	TRBV2	TGTGCCAGCAGTGATCGGGGGAGAGGAAACACCATATATTTT	CASSDRGRGNTIYF
few	NA	15	TRBJ1-3	TRBV4-1	TGCGCCAGCAGCCACTCGGAGAGCTCTGGAAACACCATATATTTT	CASSHSESSGNTIYF
NA	TRBD2	19	TRBJ2-1	TRBV9	TGTGCCAGCAGCGTAAAAGTGGGGGGACTAGCGGGAACCTACAATGAGCAGTTCTTC	CASSVKVGGLAGTYNEQFF